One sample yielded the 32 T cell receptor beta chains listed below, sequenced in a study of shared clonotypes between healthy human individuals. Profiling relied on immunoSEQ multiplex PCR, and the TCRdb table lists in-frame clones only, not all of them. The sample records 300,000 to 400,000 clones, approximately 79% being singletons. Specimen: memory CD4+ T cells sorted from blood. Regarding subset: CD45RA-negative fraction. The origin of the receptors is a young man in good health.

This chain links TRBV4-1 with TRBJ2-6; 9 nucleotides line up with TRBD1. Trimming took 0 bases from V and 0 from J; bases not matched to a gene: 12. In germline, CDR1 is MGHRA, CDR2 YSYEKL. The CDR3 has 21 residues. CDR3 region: CASSQDPTGGRVGSGANVLTF. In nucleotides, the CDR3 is TGCGCCAGCAGCCAAGACCCGACAGGGGGGCGCGTCGGCTCTGGGGCCAACGTCCTGACTTTC.

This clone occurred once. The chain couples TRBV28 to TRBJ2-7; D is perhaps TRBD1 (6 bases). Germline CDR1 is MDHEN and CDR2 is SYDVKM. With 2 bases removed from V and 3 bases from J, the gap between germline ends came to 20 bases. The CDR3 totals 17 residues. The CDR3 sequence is CASSLPQGKYSRYEQYF. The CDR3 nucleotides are TGTGCCAGCAGTTTACCACAGGGAAAATACTCACGCTACGAGCAGTACTTC.

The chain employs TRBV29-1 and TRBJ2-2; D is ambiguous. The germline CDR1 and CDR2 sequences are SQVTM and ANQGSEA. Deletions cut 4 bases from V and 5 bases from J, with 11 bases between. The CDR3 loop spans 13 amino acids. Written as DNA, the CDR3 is TGCAGCGTTGGCGATTTGGGGACCGGGGAGCTGTTTTTT. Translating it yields CSVGDLGTGELFF.

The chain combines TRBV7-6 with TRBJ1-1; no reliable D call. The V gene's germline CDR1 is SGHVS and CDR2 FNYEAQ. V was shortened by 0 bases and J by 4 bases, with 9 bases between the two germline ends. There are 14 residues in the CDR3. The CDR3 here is CASSLAGEGTEAFF. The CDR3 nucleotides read TGTGCCAGCAGCTTAGCCGGAGAGGGCACTGAAGCTTTCTTT.

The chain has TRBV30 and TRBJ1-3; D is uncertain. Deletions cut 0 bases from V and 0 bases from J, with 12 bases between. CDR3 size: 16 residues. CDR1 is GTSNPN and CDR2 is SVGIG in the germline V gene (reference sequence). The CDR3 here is CAWSVQSGLSGNTIYF. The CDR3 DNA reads TGTGCCTGGAGTGTACAATCGGGTCTCTCTGGAAACACCATATATTTT. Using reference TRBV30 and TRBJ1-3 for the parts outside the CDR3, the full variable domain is SQTIHQWPATLVQPVGSPLSLECTVEGTSNPNLYWYRQAAGRGLQLLFYSVGIGQISSEVPQNLSASRPQDRQFILSSKKLLLSDSGFYLCAWSVQSGLSGNTIYFGEGSWLTVV.

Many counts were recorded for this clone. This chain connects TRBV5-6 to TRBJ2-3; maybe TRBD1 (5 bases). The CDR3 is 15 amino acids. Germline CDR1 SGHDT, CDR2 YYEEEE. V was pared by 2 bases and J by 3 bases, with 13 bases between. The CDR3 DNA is TGTGCCAGCAGCTTAAGGGGTCGTGGGACAGATACGCAGTATTTT. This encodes CASSLRGRGTDTQYF. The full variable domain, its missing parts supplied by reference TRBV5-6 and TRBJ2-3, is DAGVTQSPTHLIKTRGQQVTLRCSPKSGHDTVSWYQQALGQGPQFIFQYYEEEERQRGNFPDRFSGHQFPNYSSELNVNALLLGDSALYLCASSLRGRGTDTQYFGPGTRLTVL.

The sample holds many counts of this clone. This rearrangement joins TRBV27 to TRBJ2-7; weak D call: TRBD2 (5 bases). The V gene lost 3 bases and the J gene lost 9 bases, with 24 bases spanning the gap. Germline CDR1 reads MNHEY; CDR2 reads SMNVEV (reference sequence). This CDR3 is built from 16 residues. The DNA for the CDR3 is TGTGCCAGCAGTTTCCTCCGGCTAGGACTGGCGTATGCGCAGTACTTC. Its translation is CASSFLRLGLAYAQYF.

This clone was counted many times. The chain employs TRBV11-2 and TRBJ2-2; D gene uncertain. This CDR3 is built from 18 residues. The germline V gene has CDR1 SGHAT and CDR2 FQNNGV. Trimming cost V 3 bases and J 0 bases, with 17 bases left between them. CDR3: CASSFLGRTKTNTGELFF. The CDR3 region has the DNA TGTGCCAGCAGCTTTCTAGGCAGAACAAAAACGAACACCGGGGAGCTGTTTTTT.

The CDR3 protein is CASSAETAGDTEAFF. CDR3 DNA sequence: TGTGCCAGCAGCGCGGAGACGGCGGGGGACACTGAAGCTTTCTTT. This chain joins TRBV7-8 and TRBJ1-1; maybe TRBD1 (5 bases). The CDR3 runs 15 residues. Germline lookup yields CDR1 SGHVS and CDR2 FQNEAQ. Trimming pared 5 bases from V and 3 bases from J, leaving 16 bases between.

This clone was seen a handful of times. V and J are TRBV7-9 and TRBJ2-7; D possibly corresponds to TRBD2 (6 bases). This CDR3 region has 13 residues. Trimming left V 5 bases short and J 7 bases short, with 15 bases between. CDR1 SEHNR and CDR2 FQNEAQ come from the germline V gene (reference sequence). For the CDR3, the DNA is TGTGCCAGCAGCCCCCGAGGGAGGAGTGAGCAGTACTTC. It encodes CASSPRGRSEQYF.

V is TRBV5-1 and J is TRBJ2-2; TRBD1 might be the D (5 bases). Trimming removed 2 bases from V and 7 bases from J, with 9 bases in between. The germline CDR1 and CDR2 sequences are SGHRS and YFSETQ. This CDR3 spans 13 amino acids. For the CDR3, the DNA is TGCGCCAGCAGCTTCTGGGGCGACGGGGAGCTGTTTTTT. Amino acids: CASSFWGDGELFF.

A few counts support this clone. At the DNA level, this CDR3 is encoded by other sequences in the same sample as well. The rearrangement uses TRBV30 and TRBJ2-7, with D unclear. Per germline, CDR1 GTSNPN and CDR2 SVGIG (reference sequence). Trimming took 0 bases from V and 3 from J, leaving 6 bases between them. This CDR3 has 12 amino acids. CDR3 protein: CAWSVSLYEQYF. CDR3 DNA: TGTGCCTGGAGTGTATCCCTCTACGAGCAGTACTTC.

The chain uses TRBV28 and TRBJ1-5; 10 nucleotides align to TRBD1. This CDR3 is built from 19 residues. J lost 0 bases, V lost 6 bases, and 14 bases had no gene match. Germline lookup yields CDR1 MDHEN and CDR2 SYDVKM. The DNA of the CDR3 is TGTGCCAGCAGCACGCCCAGGGGGACAGGGGACTATAGCAATCAGCCCCAGCATTTT. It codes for CASSTPRGTGDYSNQPQHF.

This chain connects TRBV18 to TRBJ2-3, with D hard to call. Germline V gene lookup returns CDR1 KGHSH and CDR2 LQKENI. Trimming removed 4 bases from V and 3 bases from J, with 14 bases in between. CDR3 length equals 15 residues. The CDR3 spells CASSLQMSSTDTQYF. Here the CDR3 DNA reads TGTGCCAGCTCACTGCAGATGAGTTCGACAGATACGCAGTATTTT.

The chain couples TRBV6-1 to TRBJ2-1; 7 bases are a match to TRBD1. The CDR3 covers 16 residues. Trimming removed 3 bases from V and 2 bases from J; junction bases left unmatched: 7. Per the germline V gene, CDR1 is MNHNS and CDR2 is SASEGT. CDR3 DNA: TGTGCCAGCAGTGACGACAGGGCCTTAACCTACAATGAGCAGTTCTTC. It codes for CASSDDRALTYNEQFF.

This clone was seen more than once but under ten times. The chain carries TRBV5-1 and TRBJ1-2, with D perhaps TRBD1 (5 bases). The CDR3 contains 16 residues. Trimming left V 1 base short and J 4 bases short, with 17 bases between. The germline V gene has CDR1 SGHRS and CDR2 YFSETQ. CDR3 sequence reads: CASSLNPGKGIYGYTF. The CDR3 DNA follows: TGCGCCAGCAGCTTGAATCCCGGGAAGGGGATCTATGGCTACACCTTC.

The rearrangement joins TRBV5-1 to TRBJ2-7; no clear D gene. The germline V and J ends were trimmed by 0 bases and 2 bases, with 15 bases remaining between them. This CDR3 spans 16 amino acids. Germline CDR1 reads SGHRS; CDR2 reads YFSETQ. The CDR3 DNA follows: TGCGCCAGCAGCTTGGACGGGTATACAACGACCTACGAGCAGTACTTC. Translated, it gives CASSLDGYTTTYEQYF.

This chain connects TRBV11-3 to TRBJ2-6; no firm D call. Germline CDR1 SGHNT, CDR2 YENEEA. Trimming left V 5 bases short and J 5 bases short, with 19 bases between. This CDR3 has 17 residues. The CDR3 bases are TGTGCCAGCAGCACACTTCTTCGACAAAGTCGGGCCAACGTCCTGACTTTC. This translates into CASSTLLRQSRANVLTF.

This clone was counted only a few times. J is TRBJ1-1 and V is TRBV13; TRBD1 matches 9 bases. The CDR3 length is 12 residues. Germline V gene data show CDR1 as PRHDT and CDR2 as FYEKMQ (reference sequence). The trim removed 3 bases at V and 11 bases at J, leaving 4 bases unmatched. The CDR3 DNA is TGTGCCAGCAGCTTGAACAGGGGGCTGGCTTTCTTT. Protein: CASSLNRGLAFF.

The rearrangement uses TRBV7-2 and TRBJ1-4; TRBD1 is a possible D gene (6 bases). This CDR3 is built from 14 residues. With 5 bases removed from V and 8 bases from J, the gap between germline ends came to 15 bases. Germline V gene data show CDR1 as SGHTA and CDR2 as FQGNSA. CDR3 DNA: TGTGCCAGCAGCCTAACCGGGGGGCCCGAAAAACTGTTTTTT. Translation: CASSLTGGPEKLFF.

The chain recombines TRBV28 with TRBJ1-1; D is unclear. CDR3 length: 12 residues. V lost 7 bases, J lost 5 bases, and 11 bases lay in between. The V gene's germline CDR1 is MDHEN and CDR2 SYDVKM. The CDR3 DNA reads TGTGCCAGCAATTCATTGGTGACTGAAGCTTTCTTT. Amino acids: CASNSLVTEAFF. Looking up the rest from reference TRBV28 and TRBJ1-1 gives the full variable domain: DVKVTQSSRYLVKRTGEKVFLECVQDMDHENMFWYRQDPGLGLRLIYFSYDVKMKEKGDIPEGYSVSREKKERFSLILESASTNQTSMYLCASNSLVTEAFFGQGTRLTVV.

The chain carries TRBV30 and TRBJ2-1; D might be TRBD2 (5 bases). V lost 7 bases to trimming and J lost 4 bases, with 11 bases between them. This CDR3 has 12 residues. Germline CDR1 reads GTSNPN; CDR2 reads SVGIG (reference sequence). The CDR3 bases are TGTGCCTCACCCGGGGAATACAATGAGCAGTTCTTC. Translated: CASPGEYNEQFF. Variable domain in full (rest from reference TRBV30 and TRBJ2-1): SQTIHQWPATLVQPVGSPLSLECTVEGTSNPNLYWYRQAAGRGLQLLFYSVGIGQISSEVPQNLSASRPQDRQFILSSKKLLLSDSGFYLCASPGEYNEQFFGPGTRLTVL.

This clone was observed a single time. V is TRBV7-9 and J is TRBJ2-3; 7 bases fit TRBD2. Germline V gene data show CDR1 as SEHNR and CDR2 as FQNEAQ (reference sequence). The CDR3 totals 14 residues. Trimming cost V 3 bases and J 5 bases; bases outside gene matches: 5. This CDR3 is CASSFFTGGDTQYF. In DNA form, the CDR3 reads TGTGCCAGCAGCTTTTTTACGGGGGGAGATACGCAGTATTTT.

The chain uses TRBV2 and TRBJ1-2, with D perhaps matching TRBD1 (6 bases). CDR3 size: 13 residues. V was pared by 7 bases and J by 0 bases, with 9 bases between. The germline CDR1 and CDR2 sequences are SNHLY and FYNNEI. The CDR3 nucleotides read TGTGCCAGCAATGGACAGCCTAACTATGGCTACACCTTC. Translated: CASNGQPNYGYTF.

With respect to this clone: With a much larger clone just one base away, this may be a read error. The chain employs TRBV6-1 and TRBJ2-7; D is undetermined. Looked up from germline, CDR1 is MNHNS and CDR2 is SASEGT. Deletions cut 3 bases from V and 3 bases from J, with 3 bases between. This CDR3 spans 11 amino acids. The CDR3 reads CASSDHYEQYF. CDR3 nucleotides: TGTGCCAGCAGTGACCACTACGAGCAGTACTTC.

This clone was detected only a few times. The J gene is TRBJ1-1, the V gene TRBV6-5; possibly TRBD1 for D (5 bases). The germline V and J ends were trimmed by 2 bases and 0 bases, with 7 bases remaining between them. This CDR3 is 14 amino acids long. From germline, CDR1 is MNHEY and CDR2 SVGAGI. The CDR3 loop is CASSYGHMNTEAFF. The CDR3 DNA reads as TGTGCCAGCAGTTACGGACATATGAACACTGAAGCTTTCTTT.

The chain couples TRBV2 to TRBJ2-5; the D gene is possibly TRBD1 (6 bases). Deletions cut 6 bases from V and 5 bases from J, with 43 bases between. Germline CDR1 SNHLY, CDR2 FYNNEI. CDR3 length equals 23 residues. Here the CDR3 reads CASSHPKDRKTPRTEAPRETQYF. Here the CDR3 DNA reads TGTGCCAGCAGCCACCCCAAGGACAGAAAAACCCCCAGGACAGAAGCGCCGCGTGAGACCCAGTACTTC.

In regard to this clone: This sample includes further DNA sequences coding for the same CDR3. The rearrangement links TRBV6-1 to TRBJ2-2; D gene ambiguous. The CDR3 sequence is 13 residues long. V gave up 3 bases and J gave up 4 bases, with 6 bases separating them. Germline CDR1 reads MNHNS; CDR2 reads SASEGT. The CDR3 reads CASSEMGTGELFF. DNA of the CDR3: TGTGCCAGCAGTGAGATGGGCACCGGGGAGCTGTTTTTT.

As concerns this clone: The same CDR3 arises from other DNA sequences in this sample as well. The CDR3 bases are TGTGCCAGCAGCGAGGGACTAGTGGCCGATACGCAGTATTTT. Its protein product is CASSEGLVADTQYF. The V and J genes are TRBV7-9 and TRBJ2-3; 8 bases line up with TRBD2. The CDR3 is 14 residues long. Per germline, CDR1 SEHNR and CDR2 FQNEAQ (reference sequence). V shed 5 bases and J 6 bases; nucleotides not matched to a gene: 7. The whole variable domain, filled in from reference TRBV7-9 and TRBJ2-3, reads DTGVSQNPRHKITKRGQNVTFRCDPISEHNRLYWYRQTLGQGPEFLTYFQNEAQLEKSRLLSDRFSAERPKGSFSTLEIQRTEQGDSAMYLCASSEGLVADTQYFGPGTRLTVL.

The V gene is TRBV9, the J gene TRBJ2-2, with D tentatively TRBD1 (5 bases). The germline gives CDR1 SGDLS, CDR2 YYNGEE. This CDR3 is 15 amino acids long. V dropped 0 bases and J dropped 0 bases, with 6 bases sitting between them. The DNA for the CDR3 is TGTGCCAGCAGCGTAGGCAGGGCGAACACCGGGGAGCTGTTTTTT. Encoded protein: CASSVGRANTGELFF.

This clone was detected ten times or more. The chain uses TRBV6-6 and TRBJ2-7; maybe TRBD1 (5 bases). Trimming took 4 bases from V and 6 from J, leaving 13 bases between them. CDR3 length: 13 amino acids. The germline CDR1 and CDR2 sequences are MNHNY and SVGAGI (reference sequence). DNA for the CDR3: TGTGCCAGCAGTTTAGGGGAAACTCGCGAGCAGTACTTC. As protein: CASSLGETREQYF.

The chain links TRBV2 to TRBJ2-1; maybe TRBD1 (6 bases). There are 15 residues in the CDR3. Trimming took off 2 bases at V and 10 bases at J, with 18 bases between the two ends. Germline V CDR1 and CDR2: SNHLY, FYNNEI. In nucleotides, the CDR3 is TGTGCCAGCAGTGAAAGGGAGTCAGGGGCAAGGGAGCAGTTCTTC. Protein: CASSERESGAREQFF.